This T cell receptor (beta chain) was recovered during a study of CD8 T cells in ankylosing spondylitis. Whole-study findings and limits: Significant enrichment of disease-linked clones was reportedly seen in matched ankylosing spondylitis synovial fluid. Within peripheral blood, clones linked to disease were CD8+ and relatively rare. One TCR beta motif, made up of about 8 highly homologous variants, appeared characteristic of ankylosing spondylitis blood. In reactive arthritis synovial fluid and blood, some motif variants had been reported before.

There are 17 residues in the CDR3. The V end lost 2 bases, the J end lost 4 bases, and 20 bases lay between the germline ends. CDR1 and CDR2 (germline): MNHEY, SVGAGI. Of note for this clonotype: Antigen: not known.

Using quantitative 5'-RACE with molecular barcodes, the authors made TCR beta libraries. A single record per CDR3 protein comes from TCRdb applying MiXCR to the 5' RACE reads. The table includes roughly 440,000 distinct CDR3 sequences, 15% to 20% detected once. The sample consisted of blood, either unsorted or a sorted T cell fraction (not recorded which). This chain joins TRBV6-5 and TRBJ2-5; D possibly corresponds to TRBD2 (5 bases). The clonotype originates from a male donor with ankylosing spondylitis. The CDR3 loop reads CASSYSGRLGRGETQYF. The CDR3 DNA reads TGTGCCAGCAGTTACAGTGGGAGACTCGGAAGAGGAGAGACCCAGTACTTC.